This T cell receptor (beta chain) was captured by sequencing in a study of human T cells and chemical hapten exposure. Study overall: Diphenylcyclopropenone was administered weekly to the scalp of patients throughout the approximately 24-week study.

TCRdb re-analysed the RACE reads in MiXCR, keeping a single row per CDR3 protein. Counted here are 280,000 or so distinct CDR3 sequences, roughly 7.4% occurring once; the ten biggest clones make up 0.9% to 1.5%. The time point was: pre-sensitization, week 0. Sample treatment: therapeutic diphenylcyclopropenone sensitization with weekly scalp DPC. This clonotype has a count of ten or more. Germline CDR1 and CDR2: SQVTM and ANQGSEA. The CDR3 is made up of 12 amino acids. V dropped 7 bases and J dropped 4 bases, with 13 bases sitting between them. This TCR was recovered from a man younger than 35 with alopecia areata. Some clones in this sample may be carry-over from other donors' samples. The rearrangement uses TRBV29-1 and TRBJ1-2; D is perhaps TRBD1 (5 bases). The material was whole blood, obtained in connection with sensitization to the hapten diphenylcyclopropenone (DPC). CDR3 bases: TGCAGCGCTCACACAGGTGGCTATGGCTACACCTTC. Residues: CSAHTGGYGYTF.